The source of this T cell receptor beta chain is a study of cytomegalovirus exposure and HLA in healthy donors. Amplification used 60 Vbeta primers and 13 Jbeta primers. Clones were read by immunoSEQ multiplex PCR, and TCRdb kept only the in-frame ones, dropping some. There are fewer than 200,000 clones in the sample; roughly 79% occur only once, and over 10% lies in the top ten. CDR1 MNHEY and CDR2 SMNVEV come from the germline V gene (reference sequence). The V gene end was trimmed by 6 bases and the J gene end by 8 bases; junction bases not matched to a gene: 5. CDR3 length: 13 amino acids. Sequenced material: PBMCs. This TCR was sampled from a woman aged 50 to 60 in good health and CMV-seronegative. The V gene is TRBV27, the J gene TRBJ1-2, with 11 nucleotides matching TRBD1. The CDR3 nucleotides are TGTGCCAGCAGCACACGGACAGGGGGCGGCTACACCTTC. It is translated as CASSTRTGGGYTF.